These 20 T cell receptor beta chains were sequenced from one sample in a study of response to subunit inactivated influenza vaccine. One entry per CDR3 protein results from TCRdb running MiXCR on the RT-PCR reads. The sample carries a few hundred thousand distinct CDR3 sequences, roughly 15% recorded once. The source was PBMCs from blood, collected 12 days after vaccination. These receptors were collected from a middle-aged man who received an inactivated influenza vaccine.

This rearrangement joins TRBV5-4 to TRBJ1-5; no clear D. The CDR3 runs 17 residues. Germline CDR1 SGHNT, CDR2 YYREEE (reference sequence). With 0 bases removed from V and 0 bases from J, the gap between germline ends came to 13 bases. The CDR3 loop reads CASSLALRTYSNQPQHF. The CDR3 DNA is TGTGCCAGCAGCTTGGCCTTACGGACTTATAGCAATCAGCCCCAGCATTTT.

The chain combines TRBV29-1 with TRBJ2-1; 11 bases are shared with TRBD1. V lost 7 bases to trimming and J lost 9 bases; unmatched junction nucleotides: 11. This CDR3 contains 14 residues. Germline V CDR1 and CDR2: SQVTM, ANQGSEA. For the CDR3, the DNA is TGCAGCGCTGGGGGTGGGACAGGGGGTTCTGAGCAGTTCTTC. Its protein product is CSAGGGTGGSEQFF.

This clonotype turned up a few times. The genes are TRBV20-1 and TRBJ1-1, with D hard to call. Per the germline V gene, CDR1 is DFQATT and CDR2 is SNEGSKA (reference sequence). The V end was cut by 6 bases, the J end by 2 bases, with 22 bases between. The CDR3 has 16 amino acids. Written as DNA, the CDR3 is TGCAGTGCCCCCAAAACGCGAGGGAATAGAAACACTGAAGCTTTCTTT. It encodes CSAPKTRGNRNTEAFF.

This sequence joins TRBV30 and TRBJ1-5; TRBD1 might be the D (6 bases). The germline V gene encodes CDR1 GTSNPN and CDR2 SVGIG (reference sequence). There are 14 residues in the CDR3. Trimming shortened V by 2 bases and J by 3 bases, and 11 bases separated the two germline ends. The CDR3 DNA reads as TGTGCCTGGAGTCCGGACAGTGTCAATCAGCCCCAGCATTTT. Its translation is CAWSPDSVNQPQHF. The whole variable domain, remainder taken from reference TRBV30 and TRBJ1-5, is SQTIHQWPATLVQPVGSPLSLECTVEGTSNPNLYWYRQAAGRGLQLLFYSVGIGQISSEVPQNLSASRPQDRQFILSSKKLLLSDSGFYLCAWSPDSVNQPQHFGDGTRLSIL.

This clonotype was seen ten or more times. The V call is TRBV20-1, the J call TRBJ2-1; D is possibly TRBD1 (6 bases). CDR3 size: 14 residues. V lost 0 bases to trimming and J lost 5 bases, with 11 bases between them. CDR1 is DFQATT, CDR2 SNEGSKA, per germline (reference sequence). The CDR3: CSARDRDTNNEQFF. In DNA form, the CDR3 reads TGCAGTGCTAGAGACCGGGACACGAACAATGAGCAGTTCTTC.

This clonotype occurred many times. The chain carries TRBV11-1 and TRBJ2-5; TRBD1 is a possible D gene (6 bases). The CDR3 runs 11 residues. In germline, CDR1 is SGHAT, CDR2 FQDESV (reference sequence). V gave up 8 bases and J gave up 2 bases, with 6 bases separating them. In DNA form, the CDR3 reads TGTGCCAGCGGACAGCAAGAGACCCAGTACTTC. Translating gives CASGQQETQYF.

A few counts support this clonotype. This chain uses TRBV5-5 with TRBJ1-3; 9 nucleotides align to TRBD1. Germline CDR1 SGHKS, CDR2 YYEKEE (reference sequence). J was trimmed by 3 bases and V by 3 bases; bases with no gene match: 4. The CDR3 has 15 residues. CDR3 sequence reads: CASSWGQGGGNTIYF. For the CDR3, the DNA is TGTGCCAGCAGCTGGGGACAGGGTGGTGGAAACACCATATATTTT.

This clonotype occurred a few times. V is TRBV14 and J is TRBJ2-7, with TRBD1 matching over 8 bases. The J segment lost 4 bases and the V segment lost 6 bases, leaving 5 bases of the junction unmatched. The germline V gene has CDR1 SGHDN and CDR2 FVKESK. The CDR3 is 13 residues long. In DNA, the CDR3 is TGTGCCAGCAGACCAGGGGGCGCGTACGAGCAGTACTTC. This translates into CASRPGGAYEQYF.

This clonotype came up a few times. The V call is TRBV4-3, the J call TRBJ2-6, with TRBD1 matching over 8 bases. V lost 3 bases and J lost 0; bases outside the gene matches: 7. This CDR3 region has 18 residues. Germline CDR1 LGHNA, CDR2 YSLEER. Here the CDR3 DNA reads TGCGCCAGCAGCCAGAGGACAGGGCTAAACTCTGGGGCCAACGTCCTGACTTTC. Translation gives CASSQRTGLNSGANVLTF.

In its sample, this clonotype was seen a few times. As DNA, the CDR3 is TGTGCCAGCAGCGTAGGGGCAGTGAACACTGAAGCTTTCTTT. This gives the protein CASSVGAVNTEAFF. The rearrangement uses TRBV9 and TRBJ1-1, with unresolved D. Trimming shortened V by 0 bases and J by 0 bases, and 6 bases separated the two germline ends. Germline V gene sequence: CDR1 SGDLS, CDR2 YYNGEE. The CDR3 totals 14 residues. Full variable domain (rest looked up from reference TRBV9 and TRBJ1-1): DSGVTQTPKHLITATGQRVTLRCSPRSGDLSVYWYQQSLDQGLQFLIQYYNGEERAKGNILERFSAQQFPDLHSELNLSSLELGDSALYFCASSVGAVNTEAFFGQGTRLTVV.

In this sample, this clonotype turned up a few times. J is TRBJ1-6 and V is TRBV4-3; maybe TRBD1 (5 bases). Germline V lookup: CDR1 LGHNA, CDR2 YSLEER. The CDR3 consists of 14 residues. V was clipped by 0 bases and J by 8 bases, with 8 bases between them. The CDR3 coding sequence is TGCGCCAGCAGCCAAGATCAGGGACATTCACCCCTCCACTTT. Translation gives CASSQDQGHSPLHF.

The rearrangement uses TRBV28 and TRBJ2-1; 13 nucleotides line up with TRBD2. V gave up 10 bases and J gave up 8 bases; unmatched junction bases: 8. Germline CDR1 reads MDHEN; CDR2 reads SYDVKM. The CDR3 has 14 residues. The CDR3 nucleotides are TGTGCCACCAGGGAACTAGCGGGAGGGTATGAGCAGTTCTTC. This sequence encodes CATRELAGGYEQFF.

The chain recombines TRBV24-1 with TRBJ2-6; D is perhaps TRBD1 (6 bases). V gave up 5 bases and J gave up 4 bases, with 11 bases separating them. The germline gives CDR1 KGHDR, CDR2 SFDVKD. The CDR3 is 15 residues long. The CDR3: CATSVTGPGANVLTF. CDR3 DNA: TGTGCCACCAGTGTTACAGGGCCCGGGGCCAACGTCCTGACTTTC.

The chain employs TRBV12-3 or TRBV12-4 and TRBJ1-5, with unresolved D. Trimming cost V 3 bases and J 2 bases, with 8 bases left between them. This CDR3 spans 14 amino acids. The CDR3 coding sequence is TGTGCCAGCAGTTTTTTCCGTGGCAATCAGCCCCAGCATTTT. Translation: CASSFFRGNQPQHF.

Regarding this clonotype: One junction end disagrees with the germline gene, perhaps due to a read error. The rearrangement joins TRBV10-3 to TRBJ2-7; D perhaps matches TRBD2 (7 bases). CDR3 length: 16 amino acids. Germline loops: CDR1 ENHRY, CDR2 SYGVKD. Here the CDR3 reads CAISPAGGPSWYGQYF. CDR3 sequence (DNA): TGTGCCATCAGTCCCGCCGGGGGGCCATCCTGGTACGGGCAGTACTTC.

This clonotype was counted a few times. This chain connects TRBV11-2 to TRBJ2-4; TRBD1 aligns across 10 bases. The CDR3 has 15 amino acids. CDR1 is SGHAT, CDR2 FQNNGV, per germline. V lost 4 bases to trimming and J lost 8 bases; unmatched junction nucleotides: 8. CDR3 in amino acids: CASSSIRQGADIQYF. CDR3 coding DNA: TGTGCCAGCAGCTCCATAAGACAGGGGGCGGACATTCAGTACTTC.

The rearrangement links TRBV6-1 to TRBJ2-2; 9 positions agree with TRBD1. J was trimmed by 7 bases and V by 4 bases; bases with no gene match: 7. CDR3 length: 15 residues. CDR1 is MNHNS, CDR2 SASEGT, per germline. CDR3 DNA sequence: TGTGCCAGCAGTGCCCAGGGACAGGGAGTCGGGGAGCTGTTTTTT. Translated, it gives CASSAQGQGVGELFF.

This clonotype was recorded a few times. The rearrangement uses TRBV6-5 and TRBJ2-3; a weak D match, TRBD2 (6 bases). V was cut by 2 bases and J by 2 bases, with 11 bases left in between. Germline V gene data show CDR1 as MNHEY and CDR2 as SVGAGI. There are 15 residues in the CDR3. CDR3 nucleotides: TGTGCCAGCAGTTACGGGACTCTTGACACAGATACGCAGTATTTT. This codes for CASSYGTLDTDTQYF.

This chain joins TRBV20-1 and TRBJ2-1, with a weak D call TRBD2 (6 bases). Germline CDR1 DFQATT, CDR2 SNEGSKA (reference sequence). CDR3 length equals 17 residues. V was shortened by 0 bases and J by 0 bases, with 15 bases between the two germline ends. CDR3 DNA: TGCAGTGCTAGAGATTTCATGGCGGGGTACTCCTACAATGAGCAGTTCTTC. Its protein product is CSARDFMAGYSYNEQFF.

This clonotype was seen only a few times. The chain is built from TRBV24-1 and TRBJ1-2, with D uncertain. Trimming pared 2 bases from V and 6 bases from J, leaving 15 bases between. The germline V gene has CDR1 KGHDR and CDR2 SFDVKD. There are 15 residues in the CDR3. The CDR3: CATSDSTTAIDGYTF. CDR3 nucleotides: TGTGCCACCAGTGATTCAACCACAGCTATAGATGGCTACACCTTC.